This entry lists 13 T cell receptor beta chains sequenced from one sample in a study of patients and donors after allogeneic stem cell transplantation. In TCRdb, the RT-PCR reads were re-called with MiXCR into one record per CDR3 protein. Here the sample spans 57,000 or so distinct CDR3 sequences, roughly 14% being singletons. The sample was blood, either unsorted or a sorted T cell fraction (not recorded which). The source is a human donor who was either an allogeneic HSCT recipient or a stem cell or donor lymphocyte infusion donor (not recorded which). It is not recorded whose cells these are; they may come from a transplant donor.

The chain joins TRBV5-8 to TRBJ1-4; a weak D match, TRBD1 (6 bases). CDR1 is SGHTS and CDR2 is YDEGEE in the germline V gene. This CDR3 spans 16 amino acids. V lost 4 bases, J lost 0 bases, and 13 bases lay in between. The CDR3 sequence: CASSPTGPPTNEKLFF. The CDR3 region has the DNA TGTGCCAGCAGCCCCACAGGGCCCCCAACTAATGAAAAACTGTTTTTT. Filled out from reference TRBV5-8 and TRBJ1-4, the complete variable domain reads EAGVTQSPTHLIKTRGQQATLRCSPISGHTSVYWYQQALGLGLQFLLWYDEGEERNRGNFPPRFSGRQFPNYSSELNVNALELEDSALYLCASSPTGPPTNEKLFFGSGTQLSVL.

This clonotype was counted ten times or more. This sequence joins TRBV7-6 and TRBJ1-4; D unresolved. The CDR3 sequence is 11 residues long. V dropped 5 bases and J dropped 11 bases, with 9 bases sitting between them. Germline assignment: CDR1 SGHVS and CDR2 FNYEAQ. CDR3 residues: CASSLTGKLFF. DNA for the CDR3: TGTGCCAGCAGCCTAACTGGGAAACTGTTTTTT.

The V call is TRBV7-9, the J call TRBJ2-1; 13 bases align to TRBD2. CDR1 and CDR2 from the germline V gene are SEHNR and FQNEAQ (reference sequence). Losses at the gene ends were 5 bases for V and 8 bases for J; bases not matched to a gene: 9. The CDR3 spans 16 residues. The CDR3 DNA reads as TGTGCCAGCAGCAACAGGACTAGCGGGAGTCCTTATGAGCAGTTCTTC. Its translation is CASSNRTSGSPYEQFF.

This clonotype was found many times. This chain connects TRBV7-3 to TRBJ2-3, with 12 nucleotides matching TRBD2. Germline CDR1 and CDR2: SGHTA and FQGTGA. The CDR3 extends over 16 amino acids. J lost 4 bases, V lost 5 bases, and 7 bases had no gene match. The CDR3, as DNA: TGTGCCAGCAGCCAACCTAGCGGGAGGGCCCCAGATACGCAGTATTTT. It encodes CASSQPSGRAPDTQYF.

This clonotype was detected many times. The CDR3 region is CSVAPTGEKLFF. The DNA for the CDR3 is TGCAGCGTTGCACCGACTGGAGAAAAACTGTTTTTT. The chain has TRBV29-1 and TRBJ1-4; D unresolved. V was cut by 4 bases and J by 8 bases, with 11 bases left in between. The CDR3 runs 12 residues. Looked up from germline, CDR1 is SQVTM and CDR2 is ANQGSEA. Looking up the rest from reference TRBV29-1 and TRBJ1-4 gives the full variable domain: SAVISQKPSRDICQRGTSLTIQCQVDSQVTMMFWYRQQPGQSLTLIATANQGSEATYESGFVIDKFPISRPNLTFSTLTVSNMSPEDSSIYLCSVAPTGEKLFFGSGTQLSVL.

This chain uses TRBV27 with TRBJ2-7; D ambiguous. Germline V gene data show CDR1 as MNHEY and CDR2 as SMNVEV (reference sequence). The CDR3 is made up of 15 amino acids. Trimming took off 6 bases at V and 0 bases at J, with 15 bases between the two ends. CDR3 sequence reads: CASRASQMSSYEQYF. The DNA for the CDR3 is TGTGCCAGCAGGGCCTCCCAAATGAGCTCCTACGAGCAGTACTTC.

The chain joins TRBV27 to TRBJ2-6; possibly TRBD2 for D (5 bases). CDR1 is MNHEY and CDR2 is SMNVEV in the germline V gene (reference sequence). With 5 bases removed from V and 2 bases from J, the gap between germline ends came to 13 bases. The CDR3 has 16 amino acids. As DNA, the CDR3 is TGTGCCAGCAGTGGAGGACGGATGACTGGGGCCAACGTCCTGACTTTC. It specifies CASSGGRMTGANVLTF.

CDR3 amino acids: CASSMGLAGVTDTQYF. The DNA of the CDR3 is TGTGCCAGCAGCATGGGACTAGCGGGAGTAACAGATACGCAGTATTTT. This chain links TRBV3-1 with TRBJ2-3, with 14 bases matching TRBD2. The CDR3 contains 16 residues. CDR1 is LGHDT, CDR2 YNNKEL, per germline (reference sequence). V was clipped by 5 bases and J by 3 bases; unmatched bases: 4.

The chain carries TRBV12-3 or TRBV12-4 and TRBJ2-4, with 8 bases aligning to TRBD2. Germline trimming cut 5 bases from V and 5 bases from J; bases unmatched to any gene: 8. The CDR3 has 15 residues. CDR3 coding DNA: TGTGCCAGCAGTCTACTAGCGGCCCCGGAAAACATTCAGTACTTC. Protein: CASSLLAAPENIQYF.

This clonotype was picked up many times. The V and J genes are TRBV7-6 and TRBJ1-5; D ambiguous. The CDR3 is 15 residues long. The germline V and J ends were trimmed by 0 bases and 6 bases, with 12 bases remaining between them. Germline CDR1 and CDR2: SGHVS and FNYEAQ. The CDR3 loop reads CASSLAGFSGQPQHF. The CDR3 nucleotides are TGTGCCAGCAGCTTAGCAGGGTTTAGTGGTCAGCCCCAGCATTTT.

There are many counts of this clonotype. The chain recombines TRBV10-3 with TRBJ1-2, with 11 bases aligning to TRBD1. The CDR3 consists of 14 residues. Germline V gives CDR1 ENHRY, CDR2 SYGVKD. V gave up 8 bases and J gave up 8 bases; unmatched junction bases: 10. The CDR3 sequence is CAILKGQGAGGYTF. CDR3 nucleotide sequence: TGTGCCATCTTAAAAGGACAGGGGGCTGGAGGCTACACCTTC.

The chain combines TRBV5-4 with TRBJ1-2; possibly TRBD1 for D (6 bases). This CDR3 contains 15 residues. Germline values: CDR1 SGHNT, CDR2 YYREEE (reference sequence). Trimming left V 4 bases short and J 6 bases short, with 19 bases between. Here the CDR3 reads CASSRLNRDGDGYTF. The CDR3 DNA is TGTGCCAGCAGCCGTCTAAACAGGGATGGAGATGGCTACACCTTC.

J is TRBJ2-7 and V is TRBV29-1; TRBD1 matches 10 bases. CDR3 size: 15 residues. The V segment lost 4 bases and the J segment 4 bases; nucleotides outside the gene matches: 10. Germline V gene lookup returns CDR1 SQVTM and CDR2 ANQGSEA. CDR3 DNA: TGCAGCGTTGCGACAGGGGGCGCTAGCGGGTACGAGCAGTACTTC. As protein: CSVATGGASGYEQYF.